The sequence of this T cell receptor (beta chain) was determined in a study of T cells after yellow fever vaccination. General study points: One caveat is that FACS-sorted repertoires could contain abundant clonotypes contaminating from the bulk population.

One entry per CDR3 protein results from TCRdb running MiXCR on the 5' RACE reads. The sample has over 110,000 distinct CDR3 sequences; about 7.7% are singletons. This clonotype was observed at least ten times. Its specificity is unknown. V dropped 4 bases and J dropped 3; count of bases not matched to a gene: 5. The length of the CDR3 is 15 residues. Germline V lookup: CDR1 SGHTA, CDR2 FQGNSA. The rearrangement uses TRBV7-2 and TRBJ2-2; 7 bases are shared with TRBD1. The source of this sequence is a man aged 30 to 39 who received the YFV17D yellow fever vaccine. The material was CD4+ T cells sorted from PBMCs, obtained 5 days after the yellow fever booster vaccination. CDR3 nucleotides: TGTGCCAGCAGCTCTAGACAGGGTGACACCGGGGAGCTGTTTTTT. The encoded protein is CASSSRQGDTGELFF.